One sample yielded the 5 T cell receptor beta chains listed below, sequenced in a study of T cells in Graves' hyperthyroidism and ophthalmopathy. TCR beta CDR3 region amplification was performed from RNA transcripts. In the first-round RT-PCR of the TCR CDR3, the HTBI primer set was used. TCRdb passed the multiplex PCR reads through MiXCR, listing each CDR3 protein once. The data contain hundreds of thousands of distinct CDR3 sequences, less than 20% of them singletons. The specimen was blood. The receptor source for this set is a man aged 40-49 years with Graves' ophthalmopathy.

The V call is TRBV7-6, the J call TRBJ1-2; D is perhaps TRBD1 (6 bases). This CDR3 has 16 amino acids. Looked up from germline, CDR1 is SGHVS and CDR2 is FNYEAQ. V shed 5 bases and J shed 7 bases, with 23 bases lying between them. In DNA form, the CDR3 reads TGTGCCAGCAGCCCATCATCACGGGGGCAGGGTAGTGGCTACACCTTC. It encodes CASSPSSRGQGSGYTF.

In nucleotides, the CDR3 is TGCAGCGTTGCGGCCGGGGGAAGTGGAGAGACCCAGTACTTC. Its protein product is CSVAAGGSGETQYF. V gene TRBV29-1 combines with J gene TRBJ2-5; maybe TRBD2 (6 bases). This CDR3 comprises 14 residues. The germline V gene encodes CDR1 SQVTM and CDR2 ANQGSEA. V gave up 4 bases and J gave up 4 bases, with 16 bases separating them.

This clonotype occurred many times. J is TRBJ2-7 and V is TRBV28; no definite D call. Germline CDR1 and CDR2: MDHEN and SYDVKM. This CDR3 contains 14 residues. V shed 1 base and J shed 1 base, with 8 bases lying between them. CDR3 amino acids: CASSLFAESYEQYF. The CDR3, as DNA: TGTGCCAGCAGTTTATTCGCGGAGTCCTACGAGCAGTACTTC. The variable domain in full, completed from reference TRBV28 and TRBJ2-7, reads DVKVTQSSRYLVKRTGEKVFLECVQDMDHENMFWYRQDPGLGLRLIYFSYDVKMKEKGDIPEGYSVSREKKERFSLILESASTNQTSMYLCASSLFAESYEQYFGPGTRLTVT.

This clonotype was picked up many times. CDR3 region: CSASESNQPQHF. As DNA, the CDR3 is TGCAGTGCTAGTGAGAGCAATCAGCCCCAGCATTTT. The V call is TRBV20-1, the J call TRBJ1-5; D is unclear. This CDR3 is 12 amino acids long. The V end was cut by 3 bases, the J end by 1 base, with 4 bases between. Germline V CDR1 and CDR2: DFQATT, SNEGSKA (reference sequence).

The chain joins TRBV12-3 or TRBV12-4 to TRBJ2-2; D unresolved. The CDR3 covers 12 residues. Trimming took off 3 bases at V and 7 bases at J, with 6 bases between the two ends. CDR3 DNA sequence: TGTGCCAGCAGTTTGTATCACGGGGAGCTGTTTTTT. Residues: CASSLYHGELFF.